This paragraph reports one TCR beta chain. The sample holds other DNA sequences that translate to the same CDR3. The data stem from a study of cytomegalovirus exposure and HLA in healthy donors. PCR amplification relied on 60 Vbeta primers (plus 13 Jbeta primers). Sequencing was performed with immunoSEQ multiplex PCR; in TCRdb, only in-frame clones are kept and a portion is missing. There are 200,000 to 250,000 clones in the sample; about 85% occur only once, and 0.2% to 0.25% lies in the top ten. V lost 5 bases and J 3 bases, leaving 8 bases between the germline ends. Looked up from germline, CDR1 is DFQATT and CDR2 is SNEGSKA (reference sequence). The CDR3 sequence is 11 residues long.

The sequenced sample consisted of PBMCs. The rearrangement uses TRBV20-1 and TRBJ2-7, with no clear D. This sequence was found in a girl aged 2 to 10 in good health and CMV-seronegative. This CDR3 reads CSAGPHYEQYF. In DNA, the CDR3 is TGCAGTGCTGGCCCTCACTACGAGCAGTACTTC.